The 28 T cell receptor beta chains given below trace back to one sample, sequenced in a study of OX40 agonist ivuxolimab in advanced cancers. TCRdb keeps only in-frame clones here, not all; method: immunoSEQ multiplex PCR. The sample comprises tens of thousands of clones, around 84% of which are singletons, and approximately 1% rests with the top ten. Material: CD4+ or CD8+ T cells sorted from blood, obtained in a trial of the OX40 agonist ivuxolimab. The receptor set was obtained from an adult with an advanced solid tumor such as melanoma, head and neck, liver or kidney cancer.

The CDR3 bases are TGCAGCTCGAGGGGGTTAGGCACTGAAGCTTTCTTT. It codes for CSSRGLGTEAFF. The V gene is TRBV29-1, the J gene TRBJ1-1; a possible D gene is TRBD1 (6 bases). Germline assignment: CDR1 SQVTM and CDR2 ANQGSEA. CDR3 size: 12 residues. The germline V and J ends were trimmed by 8 bases and 4 bases, with 14 bases remaining between them.

The chain employs TRBV6-5 and TRBJ2-7; D uncertain. The CDR3 runs to 14 residues. Deletions cut 5 bases from V and 3 bases from J, with 14 bases between. Germline loops: CDR1 MNHEY, CDR2 SVGAGI. The CDR3 loop is CASSVRPGDYEQYF. In DNA form, the CDR3 reads TGTGCCAGCAGTGTAAGACCCGGAGACTACGAGCAGTACTTC.

This sequence joins TRBV21-1 and TRBJ2-1; TRBD2 is taken as the D call from the table, unchecked against the DNA. TRBV21-1 is termed a pseudogene. The CDR3 contains 15 residues. The CDR3 sequence is CASTRGLAENNEQFF. CDR3 bases: TGTGCCAGCACCCGGGGACTAGCGGAGAACAATGAGCAGTTCTTC.

The CDR3 protein is CASREGRANTEAFF. CDR3 nucleotide sequence: TGTGCCAGCAGGGAGGGACGGGCGAACACTGAAGCTTTCTTT. V is TRBV6-1 and J is TRBJ1-1; possibly TRBD1 for D (5 bases). The V end was cut by 6 bases, the J end by 1 base, with 12 bases between. The CDR3 length is 14 residues. CDR1 and CDR2 (germline): MNHNS, SASEGT.

V and J are TRBV7-9 and TRBJ2-3; TRBD2 matches at 7 bases. The CDR3 is made up of 15 amino acids. V was clipped by 5 bases and J by 2 bases; unmatched bases: 7. The germline CDR1 and CDR2 sequences are SEHNR and FQNEAQ (reference sequence). The chain's CDR3 is CASSVTGGVTDTQYF. CDR3 in DNA: TGTGCCAGCAGCGTAACTGGGGGGGTCACAGATACGCAGTATTTT.

The chain recombines TRBV6-1 with TRBJ1-6; D is unresolved. The CDR3 runs 15 residues. The germline V gene encodes CDR1 MNHNS and CDR2 SASEGT. V lost 3 bases and J lost 5, with 11 bases in between. CDR3 residues: CASSDGQVNNSPLHF. In DNA, the CDR3 is TGTGCCAGCAGTGATGGGCAGGTTAATAATTCACCCCTCCACTTT.

CDR3 loop: CASSQDRPLNTEAFF. CDR3 coding DNA: TGTGCCAGCAGCCAAGACAGGCCCTTGAACACTGAAGCTTTCTTT. The V and J genes are TRBV4-2 and TRBJ1-1; D gene uncertain. Germline assignment: CDR1 LGHNA and CDR2 YNFKEQ. The V end lost 0 bases, the J end lost 0 bases, and 8 bases lay between the germline ends. The CDR3 spans 15 residues.

This clone is medium-sized in the sample. This chain links TRBV5-1 with TRBJ2-1, with D possibly being TRBD2 (5 bases). Trimming removed 1 base from V and 5 bases from J, with 13 bases in between. This CDR3 region has 15 residues. Germline CDR1 is SGHRS and CDR2 is YFSETQ. The CDR3 DNA sequence: TGCGCCAGCAGCTTGCTAACCGGGAATAACAATGAGCAGTTCTTC. Translated, it gives CASSLLTGNNNEQFF.

V and J are TRBV5-6 and TRBJ2-1; D might be TRBD2 (5 bases). The CDR3 loop spans 14 amino acids. Trimming cost V 0 bases and J 7 bases, with 11 bases left between them. CDR1 SGHDT and CDR2 YYEEEE come from the germline V gene. CDR3 in DNA: TGTGCCAGCAGCTTGGGAGGGCTGGGGAATGAGCAGTTCTTC. Translating gives CASSLGGLGNEQFF. The whole variable domain, filled in from reference TRBV5-6 and TRBJ2-1, reads DAGVTQSPTHLIKTRGQQVTLRCSPKSGHDTVSWYQQALGQGPQFIFQYYEEEERQRGNFPDRFSGHQFPNYSSELNVNALLLGDSALYLCASSLGGLGNEQFFGPGTRLTVL.

The rearrangement uses TRBV10-3 and TRBJ2-7; 15 bases match TRBD2. The CDR3 covers 19 residues. V lost 0 bases to trimming and J lost 3 bases; unmatched junction nucleotides: 9. Germline-derived CDR1 and CDR2 are ENHRY and SYGVKD. The CDR3 protein is CAISESGLAGGASIYEQYF. DNA for the CDR3: TGTGCCATCAGTGAGTCGGGACTAGCGGGGGGCGCATCCATCTACGAGCAGTACTTC.

The chain recombines TRBV18 with TRBJ1-1, with D possibly matching TRBD1 (6 bases). V lost 3 bases and J lost 1, with 18 bases in between. This CDR3 has 17 residues. Germline CDR1 reads KGHSH; CDR2 reads LQKENI. CDR3 sequence reads: CASSPPGRGGGNTEAFF. CDR3 in DNA: TGTGCCAGCTCACCCCCTGGCAGGGGCGGGGGGAACACTGAAGCTTTCTTT. The full variable domain, rest sourced from reference TRBV18 and TRBJ1-1, is NAGVMQNPRHLVRRRGQEARLRCSPMKGHSHVYWYRQLPEEGLKFMVYLQKENIIDESGMPKERFSAEFPKEGPSILRIQQVVRGDSAAYFCASSPPGRGGGNTEAFFGQGTRLTVV.

This clone has a single count. The CDR3 DNA is TGTGCCAGCGCCCTTCCTCCAGGGACCGGGGAGCTGTTTTTT. It encodes CASALPPGTGELFF. The chain employs TRBV19 and TRBJ2-2, with TRBD1 as a possible D gene (5 bases). Germline loops: CDR1 LNHDA, CDR2 SQIVND (reference sequence). The CDR3 is made up of 14 amino acids. Trimming left V 9 bases short and J 5 bases short, with 16 bases between. Variable domain in full (rest from reference TRBV19 and TRBJ2-2): DGGITQSPKYLFRKEGQNVTLSCEQNLNHDAMYWYRQDPGQGLRLIYYSQIVNDFQKGDIAEGYSVSREKKESFPLTVTSAQKNPTAFYLCASALPPGTGELFFGEGSRLTVL.

The V gene is TRBV5-1, the J gene TRBJ1-2; D is perhaps TRBD1 (5 bases). The CDR3 is made up of 14 amino acids. The V end lost 0 bases, the J end lost 4 bases, and 10 bases lay between the germline ends. CDR1 is SGHRS, CDR2 YFSETQ, per germline. This CDR3 is CASSLGGTAYGYTF. The CDR3 DNA reads TGCGCCAGCAGCTTGGGTGGGACGGCCTATGGCTACACCTTC.

The chain uses TRBV5-1 and TRBJ2-5; TRBD2 is a possible D gene (5 bases). The tail of the sequence fits TRBJ2-7 better, so the J call may be wrong. Germline V gene data show CDR1 as SGHRS and CDR2 as YFSETQ. The length of the CDR3 is 13 residues. CDR3 sequence reads: CASSFPEGYEQYF. In DNA, the CDR3 is TGCGCCAGCAGCTTTCCAGAGGGATACGAGCAGTACTTC.

This clone is a singleton in its sample. This chain links TRBV5-1 with TRBJ2-5; TRBD2 is a possible D gene (5 bases). Trimming shortened V by 4 bases and J by 4 bases, and 20 bases separated the two germline ends. The CDR3 length is 16 residues. The germline V gene encodes CDR1 SGHRS and CDR2 YFSETQ. CDR3 region: CASSRGASRATETQYF. For the CDR3, the DNA is TGCGCCAGCAGCCGGGGAGCATCGAGGGCCACAGAGACCCAGTACTTC.

The V gene is TRBV5-1, the J gene TRBJ1-1; D call uncertain. CDR1 and CDR2 from the germline V gene are SGHRS and YFSETQ. The CDR3 has 14 residues. Deletions cut 2 bases from V and 3 bases from J, with 11 bases between. This CDR3 reads CASSLRVVDTEAFF. CDR3 nucleotide sequence: TGCGCCAGCAGCTTACGGGTGGTGGACACTGAAGCTTTCTTT.

CDR3: CASSETGSSNQPQHF. In DNA, the CDR3 is TGTGCCAGCAGCGAAACAGGTTCGAGCAATCAGCCCCAGCATTTT. This sequence joins TRBV5-5 and TRBJ1-5, with D perhaps TRBD1 (5 bases). The V gene's germline CDR1 is SGHKS and CDR2 YYEKEE (reference sequence). V gave up 4 bases and J gave up 1 base, with 12 bases separating them. The length of the CDR3 is 15 residues.

The CDR3 DNA follows: TGTGCCAGCAGTCAAAGGGGCTTAACTAATGAAAAACTGTTTTTT. Amino acids: CASSQRGLTNEKLFF. The chain recombines TRBV27 with TRBJ1-4; D perhaps matches TRBD1 (5 bases). The V end was cut by 5 bases, the J end by 1 base, with 11 bases between. CDR1 and CDR2 (germline): MNHEY, SMNVEV (reference sequence). This CDR3 is built from 15 residues.

The rearrangement links TRBV7-2 to TRBJ2-1; D gene ambiguous. V was trimmed by 1 base and J by 15 bases, leaving 13 bases between them. CDR1 and CDR2 (germline): SGHTA, FQGNSA. The CDR3 loop spans 12 amino acids. The chain's CDR3 is CASSLEGRPRFF. The CDR3 nucleotides are TGTGCCAGCAGCTTAGAAGGACGGCCGAGGTTCTTC.

In this sample, this clone turned up once. The CDR3: CAISEPNMNTEAFF. The CDR3 DNA reads TGTGCCATCAGTGAGCCGAACATGAACACTGAAGCTTTCTTT. The gene calls are TRBV10-3 and TRBJ1-1; D is uncertain. Germline lookup yields CDR1 ENHRY and CDR2 SYGVKD. The CDR3 is 14 amino acids. V dropped 2 bases and J dropped 0 bases, with 7 bases sitting between them.

CDR3 coding DNA: TGTGCCAGCAGTTACTCTCCGAGTGAGCAGTACTTC. Translating gives CASSYSPSEQYF. The chain recombines TRBV6-6 with TRBJ2-7; D gene uncertain. The V end was cut by 0 bases, the J end by 7 bases, with 7 bases between. The CDR3 extends over 12 amino acids. The germline CDR1 and CDR2 sequences are MNHNY and SVGAGI (reference sequence).

The CDR3 DNA reads TGCGCCAGCAGTGATGGACGGAATCAGCCCCAGCATTTT. Protein sequence: CASSDGRNQPQHF. The chain has TRBV10-2 and TRBJ1-5; D not resolved. This CDR3 has 13 residues. V dropped 3 bases and J dropped 4 bases, with 7 bases sitting between them. Germline V gene lookup returns CDR1 WSHSY and CDR2 SAAADI.

This chain connects TRBV6-5 to TRBJ1-3; 8 bases are a match to TRBD1. Germline V gene data show CDR1 as MNHEY and CDR2 as SVGAGI. Trimming removed 5 bases from V and 7 bases from J; junction bases left unmatched: 4. The CDR3 is 13 amino acids. The DNA of the CDR3 is TGTGCCAGCAGTACCGGACAGGGCAACACCATATATTTT. Translating gives CASSTGQGNTIYF.

In its sample, this clone was seen once. The rearrangement links TRBV28 to TRBJ1-5; 9 bases are shared with TRBD1. Trimming took 6 bases from V and 4 from J; bases not matched to a gene: 7. Per the germline V gene, CDR1 is MDHEN and CDR2 is SYDVKM. The CDR3 covers 15 residues. The CDR3 sequence is CASSTSGTGNQPQHF. The CDR3 coding sequence is TGTGCCAGCAGCACATCCGGGACAGGGAATCAGCCCCAGCATTTT.

The chain combines TRBV11-2 with TRBJ2-7; D is uncertain. Germline V gene lookup returns CDR1 SGHAT and CDR2 FQNNGV. The CDR3 totals 12 residues. Trimming pared 4 bases from V and 3 bases from J, leaving 7 bases between. The CDR3 bases are TGTGCCAGCAGCTCCAACTACTACGAGCAGTACTTC. Residues: CASSSNYYEQYF.

By its share, this clone is medium-sized. The rearrangement links TRBV4-1 to TRBJ1-3, with a tentative D call TRBD1 (6 bases). CDR3 size: 16 residues. V shed 2 bases and J shed 4 bases, with 15 bases lying between them. Looked up from germline, CDR1 is MGHRA and CDR2 is YSYEKL. The CDR3 spells CASSQQPGGRGNTIYF. As DNA, the CDR3 is TGCGCCAGCAGCCAACAACCCGGGGGGCGAGGAAACACCATATATTTT.

The CDR3 DNA is TGTGCCAGCAGGGCGACTAGCGGGGGTGATACCGGGGAGCTGTTTTTT. It translates to CASRATSGGDTGELFF. V and J are TRBV7-9 and TRBJ2-2; 12 positions match TRBD2. Germline CDR1 and CDR2: SEHNR and FQNEAQ (reference sequence). This CDR3 has 16 amino acids. Germline trimming cut 6 bases from V and 5 bases from J; bases unmatched to any gene: 7.

The genes are TRBV5-1 and TRBJ1-2, with 9 bases aligning to TRBD1. Germline V gene sequence: CDR1 SGHRS, CDR2 YFSETQ. The CDR3 is made up of 15 amino acids. V shed 2 bases and J 4 bases; nucleotides not matched to a gene: 6. The CDR3 here is CASSFNRGQVYGYTF. CDR3 nucleotides: TGCGCCAGCAGCTTCAACAGGGGGCAGGTCTATGGCTACACCTTC.